This T cell receptor (beta chain) was documented in a study of siplizumab effects on memory and regulatory T cells. V lost 0 bases to trimming and J lost 4 bases, with 14 bases between them. The CDR3 covers 16 residues. Germline CDR1 SNHLY, CDR2 FYNNEI. Study observations and caveats: Alloreactive sequences from unstimulated CD4+ memory cells fell significantly with siplizumab. Suppressive capability of dividing Tregs from siplizumab cultures went unverified.

For this clone: Its specificity is not known.

In each sample, roughly 97,000 TCR templates were assayed. TCRdb's copy holds only in-frame clones and misses some; the assay was immunoSEQ multiplex PCR. The sample lists about 50,000 clones; nearly 95% were seen once. This receptor was obtained from a human donor in good health. This chain connects TRBV2 to TRBJ2-3; no firm D call. Sequencing was performed on CD8+ T cells sorted from blood. The CDR3 nucleotides are TGTGCCAGCAGTGAAGCGCGGAGTGGCACCCCAGATACGCAGTATTTT. Translation gives CASSEARSGTPDTQYF.